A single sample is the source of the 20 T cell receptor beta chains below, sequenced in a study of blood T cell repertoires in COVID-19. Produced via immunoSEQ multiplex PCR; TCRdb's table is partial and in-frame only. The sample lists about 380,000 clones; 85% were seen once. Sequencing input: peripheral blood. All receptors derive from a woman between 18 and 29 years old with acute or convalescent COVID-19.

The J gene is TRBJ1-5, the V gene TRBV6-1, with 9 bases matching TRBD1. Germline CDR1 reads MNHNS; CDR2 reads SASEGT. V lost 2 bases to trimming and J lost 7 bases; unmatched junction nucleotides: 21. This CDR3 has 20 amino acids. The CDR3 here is CASSEPPDRGQAGGSQPQHF. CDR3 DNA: TGTGCCAGCAGTGAACCCCCGGACAGGGGACAAGCCGGGGGGTCACAGCCCCAGCATTTT.

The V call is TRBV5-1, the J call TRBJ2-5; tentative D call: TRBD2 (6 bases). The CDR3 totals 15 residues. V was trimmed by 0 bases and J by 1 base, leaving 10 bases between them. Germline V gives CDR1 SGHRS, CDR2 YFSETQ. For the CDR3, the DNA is TGCGCCAGCAGCTTGGTCGGAGGGTCCCAAGAGACCCAGTACTTC. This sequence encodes CASSLVGGSQETQYF.

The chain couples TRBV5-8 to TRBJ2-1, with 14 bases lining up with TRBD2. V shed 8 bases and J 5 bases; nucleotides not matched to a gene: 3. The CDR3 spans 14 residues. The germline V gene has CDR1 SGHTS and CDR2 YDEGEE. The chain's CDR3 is CASQGLAGDNEQFF. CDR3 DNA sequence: TGTGCCAGTCAGGGACTAGCGGGAGACAATGAGCAGTTCTTC.

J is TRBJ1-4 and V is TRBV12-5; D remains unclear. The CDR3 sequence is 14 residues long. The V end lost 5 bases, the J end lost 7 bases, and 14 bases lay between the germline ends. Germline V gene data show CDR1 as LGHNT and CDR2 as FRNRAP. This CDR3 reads CASGPRPVGEKLFF. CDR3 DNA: TGTGCTAGTGGTCCGCGGCCTGTGGGTGAAAAACTGTTTTTT.

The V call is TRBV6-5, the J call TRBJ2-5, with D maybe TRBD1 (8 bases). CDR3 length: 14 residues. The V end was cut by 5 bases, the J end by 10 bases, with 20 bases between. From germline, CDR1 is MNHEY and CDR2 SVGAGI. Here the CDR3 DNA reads TGTGCCAGCAGTCCCAGGGGGCGGGAGAGTAGCCAGTACTTC. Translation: CASSPRGRESSQYF.

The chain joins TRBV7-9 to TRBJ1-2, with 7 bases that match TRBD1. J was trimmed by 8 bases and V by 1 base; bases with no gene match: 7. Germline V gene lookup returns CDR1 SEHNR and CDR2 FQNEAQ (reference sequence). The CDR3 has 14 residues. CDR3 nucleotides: TGTGCCAGCAGCTTAGATCGGACAGGCGAGGGCTACACCTTC. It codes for CASSLDRTGEGYTF.

CDR3 DNA sequence: TGTGCCAGTAGTATAGATAACAGACAGGGATGGACGGGAGAGACCCAGTACTTC. It is translated as CASSIDNRQGWTGETQYF. The rearrangement links TRBV19 to TRBJ2-5; 7 positions match TRBD1. V dropped 0 bases and J dropped 4; count of bases not matched to a gene: 14. Germline loops: CDR1 LNHDA, CDR2 SQIVND (reference sequence). The CDR3 loop spans 18 amino acids.

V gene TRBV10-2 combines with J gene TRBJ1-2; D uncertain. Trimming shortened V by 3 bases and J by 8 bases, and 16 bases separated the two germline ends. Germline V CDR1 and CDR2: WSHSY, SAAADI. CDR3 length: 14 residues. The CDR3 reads CASSDREEVRGYTF. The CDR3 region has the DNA TGCGCCAGCAGTGACCGGGAAGAGGTGCGGGGCTACACCTTC.

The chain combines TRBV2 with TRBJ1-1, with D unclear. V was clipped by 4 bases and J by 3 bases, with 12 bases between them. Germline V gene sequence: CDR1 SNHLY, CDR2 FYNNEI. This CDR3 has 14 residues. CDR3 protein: CASSVGSGDTEAFF. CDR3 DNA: TGTGCCAGCAGTGTTGGGAGTGGGGACACTGAAGCTTTCTTT.

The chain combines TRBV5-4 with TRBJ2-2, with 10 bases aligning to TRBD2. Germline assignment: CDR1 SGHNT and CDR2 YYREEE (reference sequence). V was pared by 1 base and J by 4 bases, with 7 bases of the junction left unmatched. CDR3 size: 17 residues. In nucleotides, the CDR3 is TGTGCCAGCAGCTTGTCTAGCGGGAGTACGGGCACCGGGGAGCTGTTTTTT. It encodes CASSLSSGSTGTGELFF.

CDR3: CASSQDRANEQFF. The CDR3 DNA is TGCGCCAGCAGCCAGGACAGGGCGAATGAGCAGTTCTTC. The chain has TRBV4-1 and TRBJ2-1, with 8 positions matching TRBD1. The trim removed 3 bases at V and 7 bases at J, leaving 2 bases unmatched. Germline V gene data show CDR1 as MGHRA and CDR2 as YSYEKL. The CDR3 is made up of 13 amino acids.

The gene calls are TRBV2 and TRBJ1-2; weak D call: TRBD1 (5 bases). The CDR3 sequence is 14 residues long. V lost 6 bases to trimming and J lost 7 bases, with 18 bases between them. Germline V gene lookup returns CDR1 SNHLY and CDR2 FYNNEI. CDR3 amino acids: CASREGLLTGGYTF. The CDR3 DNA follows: TGTGCCAGCAGGGAGGGACTCCTAACGGGTGGCTACACCTTC.

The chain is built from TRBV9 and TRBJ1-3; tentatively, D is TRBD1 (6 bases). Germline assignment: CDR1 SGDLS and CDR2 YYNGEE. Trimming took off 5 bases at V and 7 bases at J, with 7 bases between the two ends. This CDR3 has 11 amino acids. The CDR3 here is CASSTGNTIYF. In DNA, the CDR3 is TGTGCCAGCAGTACAGGGAACACCATATATTTT.

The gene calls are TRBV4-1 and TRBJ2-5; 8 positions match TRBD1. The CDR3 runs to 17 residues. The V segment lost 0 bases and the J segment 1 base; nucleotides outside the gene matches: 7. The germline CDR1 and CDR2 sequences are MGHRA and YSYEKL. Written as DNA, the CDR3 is TGCGCCAGCAGCCAAGATGGACAGGGATGGGCCCAAGAGACCCAGTACTTC. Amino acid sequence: CASSQDGQGWAQETQYF.

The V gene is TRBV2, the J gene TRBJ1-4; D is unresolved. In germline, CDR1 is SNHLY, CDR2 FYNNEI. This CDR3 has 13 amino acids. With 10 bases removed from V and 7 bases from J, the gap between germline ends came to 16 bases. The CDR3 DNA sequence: TGTGCCACACAATCGTCGCCTGCTGAAAAACTGTTTTTT. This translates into CATQSSPAEKLFF.

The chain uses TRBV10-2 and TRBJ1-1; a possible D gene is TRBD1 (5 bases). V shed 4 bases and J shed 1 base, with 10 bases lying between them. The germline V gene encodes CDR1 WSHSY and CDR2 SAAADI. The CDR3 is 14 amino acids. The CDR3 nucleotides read TGCGCCAGCAGTGGACAGCTCCCGAACACTGAAGCTTTCTTT. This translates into CASSGQLPNTEAFF.

This chain's CDR3 is CASSSGTTQETQYF. In DNA form, the CDR3 reads TGCGCCAGCAGCTCCGGGACAACTCAGGAGACCCAGTACTTC. The chain uses TRBV5-1 and TRBJ2-5; tentatively, D is TRBD1 (6 bases). In germline, CDR1 is SGHRS, CDR2 YFSETQ. The CDR3 is 14 amino acids. V lost 3 bases and J 5 bases, leaving 14 bases between the germline ends.

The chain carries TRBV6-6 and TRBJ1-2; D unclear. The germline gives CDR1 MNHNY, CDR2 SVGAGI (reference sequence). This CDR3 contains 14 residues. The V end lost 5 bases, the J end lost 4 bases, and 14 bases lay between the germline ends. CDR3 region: CASSPLVRGYGYTF. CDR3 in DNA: TGTGCCAGCAGTCCCCTGGTACGAGGCTATGGCTACACCTTC.

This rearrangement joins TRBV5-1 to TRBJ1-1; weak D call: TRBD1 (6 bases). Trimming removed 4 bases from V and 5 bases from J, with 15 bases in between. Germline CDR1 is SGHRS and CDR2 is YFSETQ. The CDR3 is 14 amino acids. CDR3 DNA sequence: TGCGCCAGCAGCCTACAGGGAGAGGGGACTGAAGCTTTCTTT. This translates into CASSLQGEGTEAFF.

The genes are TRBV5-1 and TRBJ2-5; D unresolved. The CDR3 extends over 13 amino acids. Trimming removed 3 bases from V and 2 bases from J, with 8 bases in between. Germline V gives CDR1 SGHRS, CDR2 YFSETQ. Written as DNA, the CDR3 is TGCGCCAGCAGCTCACTCACTCAAGAGACCCAGTACTTC. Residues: CASSSLTQETQYF.